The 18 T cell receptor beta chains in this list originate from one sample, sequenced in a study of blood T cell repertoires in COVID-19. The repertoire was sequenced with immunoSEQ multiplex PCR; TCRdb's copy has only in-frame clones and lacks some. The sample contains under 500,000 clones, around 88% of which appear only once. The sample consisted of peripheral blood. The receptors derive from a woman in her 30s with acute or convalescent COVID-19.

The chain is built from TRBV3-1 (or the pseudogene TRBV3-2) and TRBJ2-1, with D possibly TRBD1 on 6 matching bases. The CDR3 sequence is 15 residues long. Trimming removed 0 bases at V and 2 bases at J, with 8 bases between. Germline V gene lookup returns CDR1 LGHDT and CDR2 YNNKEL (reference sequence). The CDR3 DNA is TGTGCCAGCAGCCAAGAAGGGACAACCTACAATGAGCAGTTCTTC. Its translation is CASSQEGTTYNEQFF.

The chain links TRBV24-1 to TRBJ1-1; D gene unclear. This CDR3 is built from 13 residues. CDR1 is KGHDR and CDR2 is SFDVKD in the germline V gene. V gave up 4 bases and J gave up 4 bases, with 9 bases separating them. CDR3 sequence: CATSELGSTEAFF. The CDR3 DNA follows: TGTGCCACCAGTGAGTTAGGGAGCACTGAAGCTTTCTTT.

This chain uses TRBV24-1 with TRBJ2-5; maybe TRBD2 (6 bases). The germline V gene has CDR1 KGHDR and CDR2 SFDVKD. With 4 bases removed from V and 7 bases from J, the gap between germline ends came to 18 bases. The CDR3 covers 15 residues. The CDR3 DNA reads TGTGCCACCAGTGACCCGGGGACTGCACCTGGGACCCAGTACTTC. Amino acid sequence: CATSDPGTAPGTQYF.

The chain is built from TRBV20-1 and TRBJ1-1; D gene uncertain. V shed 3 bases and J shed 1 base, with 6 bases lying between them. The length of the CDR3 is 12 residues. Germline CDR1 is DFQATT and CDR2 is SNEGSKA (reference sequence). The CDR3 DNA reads TGCAGTGCTAGTGCGCGGAACACTGAAGCTTTCTTT. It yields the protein CSASARNTEAFF.

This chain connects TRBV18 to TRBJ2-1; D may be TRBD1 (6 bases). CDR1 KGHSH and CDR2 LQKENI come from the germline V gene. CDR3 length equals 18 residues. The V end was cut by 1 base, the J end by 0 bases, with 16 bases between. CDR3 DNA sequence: TGTGCCAGCTCACCACAGCGTTTAGGACAGAGCTCCTACAATGAGCAGTTCTTC. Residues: CASSPQRLGQSSYNEQFF.

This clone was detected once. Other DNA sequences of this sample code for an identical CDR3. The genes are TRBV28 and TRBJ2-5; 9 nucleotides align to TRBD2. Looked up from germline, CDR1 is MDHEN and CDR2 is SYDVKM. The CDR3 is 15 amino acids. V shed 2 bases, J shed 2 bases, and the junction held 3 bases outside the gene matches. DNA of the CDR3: TGTGCCAGCAGTTTAGCGGGGGGGAGACAAGAGACCCAGTACTTC. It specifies CASSLAGGRQETQYF.

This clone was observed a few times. The CDR3 DNA sequence: TGTGCCAGCAGCCAATACGGGGGGGCTGGCAATGAGCAGTTCTTC. This sequence encodes CASSQYGGAGNEQFF. The chain employs TRBV6-5 and TRBJ2-1; 8 bases match TRBD2. Trimming cost V 6 bases and J 6 bases; bases outside gene matches: 10. Germline CDR1 and CDR2: MNHEY and SVGAGI. The CDR3 sequence is 15 residues long.

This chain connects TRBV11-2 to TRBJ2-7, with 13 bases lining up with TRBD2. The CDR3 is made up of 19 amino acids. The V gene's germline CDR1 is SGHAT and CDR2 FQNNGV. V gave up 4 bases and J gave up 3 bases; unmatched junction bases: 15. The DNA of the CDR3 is TGTGCCAGCAGCTCGACAGCCGGGACTAGCGGGGTCCGGGACTACGAGCAGTACTTC. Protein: CASSSTAGTSGVRDYEQYF.

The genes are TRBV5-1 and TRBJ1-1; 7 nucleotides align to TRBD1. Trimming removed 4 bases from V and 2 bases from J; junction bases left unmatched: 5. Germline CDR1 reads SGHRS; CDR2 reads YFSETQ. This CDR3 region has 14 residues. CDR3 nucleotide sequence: TGCGCCAGCAGCCGGGACAGCCTCAACACTGAAGCTTTCTTT. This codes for CASSRDSLNTEAFF.

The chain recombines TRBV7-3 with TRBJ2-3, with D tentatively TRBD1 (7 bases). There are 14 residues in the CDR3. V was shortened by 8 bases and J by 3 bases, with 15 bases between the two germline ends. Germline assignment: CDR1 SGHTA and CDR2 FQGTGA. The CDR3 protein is CASGKTGRTDTQYF. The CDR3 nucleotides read TGTGCCAGCGGCAAGACAGGGAGGACAGATACGCAGTATTTT.

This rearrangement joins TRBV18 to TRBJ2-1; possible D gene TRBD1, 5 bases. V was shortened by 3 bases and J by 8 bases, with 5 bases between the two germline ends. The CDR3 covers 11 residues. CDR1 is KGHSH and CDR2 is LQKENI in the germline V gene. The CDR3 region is CASSPRDEQFF. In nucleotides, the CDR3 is TGTGCCAGCTCACCCAGGGATGAGCAGTTCTTC.

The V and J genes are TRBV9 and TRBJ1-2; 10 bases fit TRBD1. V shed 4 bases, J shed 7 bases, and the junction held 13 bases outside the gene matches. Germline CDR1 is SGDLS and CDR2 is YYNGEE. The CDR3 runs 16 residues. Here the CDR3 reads CASSPRGTGDIPGYTF. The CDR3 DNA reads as TGTGCCAGCAGCCCGAGAGGGACAGGGGATATTCCTGGCTACACCTTC.

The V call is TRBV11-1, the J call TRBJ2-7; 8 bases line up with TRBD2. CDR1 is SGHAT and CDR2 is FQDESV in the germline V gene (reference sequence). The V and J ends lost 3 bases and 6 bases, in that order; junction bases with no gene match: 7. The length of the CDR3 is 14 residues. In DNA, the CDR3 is TGTGCCAGCAGCTTCCGGGGGGGGCTGATCGAGCAGTACTTC. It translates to CASSFRGGLIEQYF.

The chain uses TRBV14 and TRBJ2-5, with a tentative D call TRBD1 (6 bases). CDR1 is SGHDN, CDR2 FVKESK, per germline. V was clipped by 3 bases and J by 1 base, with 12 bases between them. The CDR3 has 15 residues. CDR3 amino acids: CASSHRTRGQETQYF. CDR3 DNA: TGTGCCAGCAGCCATAGGACCAGGGGCCAAGAGACCCAGTACTTC.

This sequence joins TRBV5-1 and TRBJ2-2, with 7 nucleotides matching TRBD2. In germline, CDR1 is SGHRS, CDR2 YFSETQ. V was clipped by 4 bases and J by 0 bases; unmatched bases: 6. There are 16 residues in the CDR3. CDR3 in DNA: TGCGCCAGCAGCCTAACAGCGGGGACGAACACCGGGGAGCTGTTTTTT. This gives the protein CASSLTAGTNTGELFF.

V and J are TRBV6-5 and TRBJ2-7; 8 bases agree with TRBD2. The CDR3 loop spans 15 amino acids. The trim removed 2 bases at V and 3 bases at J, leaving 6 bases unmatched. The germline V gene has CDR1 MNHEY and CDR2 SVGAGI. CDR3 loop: CASSYGGGPNYEQYF. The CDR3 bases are TGTGCCAGCAGTTACGGCGGGGGGCCCAACTACGAGCAGTACTTC.

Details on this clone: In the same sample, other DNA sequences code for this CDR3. The chain's CDR3 is CASSFGLNTEAFF. The CDR3 region has the DNA TGTGCCAGCAGCTTCGGGTTGAACACTGAAGCTTTCTTT. This chain uses TRBV7-9 with TRBJ1-1; D remains ambiguous. Germline values: CDR1 SEHNR, CDR2 FQNEAQ (reference sequence). This CDR3 is built from 13 residues. Trimming shortened V by 3 bases and J by 0 bases, and 5 bases separated the two germline ends. The full variable domain, in which reference TRBV7-9 and TRBJ1-1 provide the parts outside the CDR3, is DTGVSQNPRHKITKRGQNVTFRCDPISEHNRLYWYRQTLGQGPEFLTYFQNEAQLEKSRLLSDRFSAERPKGSFSTLEIQRTEQGDSAMYLCASSFGLNTEAFFGQGTRLTVV.

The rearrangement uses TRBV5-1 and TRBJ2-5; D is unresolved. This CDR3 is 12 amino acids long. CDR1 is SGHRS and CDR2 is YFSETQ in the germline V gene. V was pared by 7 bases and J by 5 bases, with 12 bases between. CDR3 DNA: TGCGCCAGCGGCCCCGAGAGGGAGACCCAGTACTTC. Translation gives CASGPERETQYF.